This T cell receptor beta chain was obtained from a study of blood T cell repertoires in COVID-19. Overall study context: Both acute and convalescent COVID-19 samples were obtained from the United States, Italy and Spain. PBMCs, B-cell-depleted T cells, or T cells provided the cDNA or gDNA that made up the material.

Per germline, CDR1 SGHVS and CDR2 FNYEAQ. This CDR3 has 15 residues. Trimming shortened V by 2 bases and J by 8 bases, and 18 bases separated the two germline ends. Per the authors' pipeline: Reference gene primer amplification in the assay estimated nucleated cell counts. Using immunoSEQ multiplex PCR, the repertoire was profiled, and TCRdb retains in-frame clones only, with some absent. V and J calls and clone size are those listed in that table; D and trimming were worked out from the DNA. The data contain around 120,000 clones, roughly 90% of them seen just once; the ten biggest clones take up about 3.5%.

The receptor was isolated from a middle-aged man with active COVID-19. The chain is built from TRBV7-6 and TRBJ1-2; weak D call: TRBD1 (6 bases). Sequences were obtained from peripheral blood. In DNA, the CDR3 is TGTGCCAGCAGCTTACACGGTACAGGGACCTCCGGCTACACCTTC. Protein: CASSLHGTGTSGYTF.